A single sample is the source of the 18 T cell receptor beta chains below, sequenced in a study of identical twins. TCRdb analysed the 5' RACE reads with MiXCR anew, one entry per CDR3 protein. The sample carries a few hundred thousand distinct CDR3 sequences, 9.6% recorded once. These same records also appear under a second study, on yellow fever vaccine responses in identical twins.

Sequenced: PBMCs. The receptor set was obtained from a woman between 18 and 30 years old in good health.

This clonotype was found a few times. J is TRBJ2-7 and V is TRBV12-3 or TRBV12-4, with D perhaps matching TRBD1 (6 bases). This CDR3 spans 15 amino acids. The V end was cut by 9 bases, the J end by 4 bases, with 22 bases between. The chain's CDR3 is CARSEPGVEGYEQYF. Here the CDR3 DNA reads TGTGCCAGAAGCGAGCCAGGGGTTGAAGGATACGAGCAGTACTTC.

The table lists this clonotype with many counts. V gene TRBV29-1 combines with J gene TRBJ2-5; D is ambiguous. V was trimmed by 4 bases and J by 2 bases, leaving 14 bases between them. Looked up from germline, CDR1 is SQVTM and CDR2 is ANQGSEA. This CDR3 has 14 amino acids. The CDR3 nucleotides read TGCAGCGTTGCGCGGAAACTACGACAAGAGACCCAGTACTTC. As protein: CSVARKLRQETQYF.

This clonotype has a handful of counts. The genes are TRBV6-2 or TRBV6-3 and TRBJ2-1, with 12 nucleotides matching TRBD2. CDR1 is MNHEY, CDR2 SVGEGT, per germline. This CDR3 is 15 amino acids long. V lost 6 bases to trimming and J lost 5 bases; unmatched junction nucleotides: 5. CDR3: CASRTSGSMNNEQFF. CDR3 DNA: TGTGCCAGCAGGACTAGCGGGAGTATGAACAATGAGCAGTTCTTC.

The sample holds many counts of this clonotype. The chain is built from TRBV12-3 or TRBV12-4 and TRBJ1-5; 7 bases are shared with TRBD1. CDR3 length: 15 residues. V shed 6 bases and J 1 base; nucleotides not matched to a gene: 6. Here the CDR3 reads CASSSDRASNQPQHF. In DNA, the CDR3 is TGTGCCAGCAGCTCTGACAGGGCGAGCAATCAGCCCCAGCATTTT.

The chain joins TRBV6-1 to TRBJ2-5, with 8 positions matching TRBD2. This CDR3 contains 16 residues. Germline values: CDR1 MNHNS, CDR2 SASEGT. V was pared by 6 bases and J by 5 bases, with 14 bases of the junction left unmatched. CDR3 sequence (DNA): TGTGCCAGCAGAAACCTCCCGGGACTAGTTTCGGAGACCCAGTACTTC. Translation gives CASRNLPGLVSETQYF.

Only a few counts were recorded for this clonotype. The chain has TRBV11-2 and TRBJ2-1, with 10 bases lining up with TRBD2. This CDR3 comprises 17 residues. The V segment lost 0 bases and the J segment 7 bases; nucleotides outside the gene matches: 9. CDR1 is SGHAT, CDR2 FQNNGV, per germline. In nucleotides, the CDR3 is TGTGCCAGCAGCTTAGACCCAGCGGGAGGGGTGGTAAATGAGCAGTTCTTC. Protein: CASSLDPAGGVVNEQFF.

In this sample, this clonotype turned up many times. The gene calls are TRBV7-9 and TRBJ2-3; maybe TRBD1 (5 bases). The CDR3 sequence is 13 residues long. V was shortened by 6 bases and J by 2 bases, with 9 bases between the two germline ends. Germline-derived CDR1 and CDR2 are SEHNR and FQNEAQ (reference sequence). The DNA for the CDR3 is TGTGCCAGCAGGGCCAGGGTCACAGATACGCAGTATTTT. This sequence encodes CASRARVTDTQYF.

This clonotype was counted between two and nine times. V and J are TRBV2 and TRBJ2-7; possibly TRBD1 for D (5 bases). The germline V and J ends were trimmed by 11 bases and 4 bases, with 15 bases remaining between them. Germline V CDR1 and CDR2: SNHLY, FYNNEI. The CDR3 has 12 residues. The CDR3 sequence: CAGVKQGYEQYF. The CDR3 region has the DNA TGTGCCGGGGTAAAGCAGGGTTACGAGCAGTACTTC. The variable domain in full, with the rest retrieved from reference TRBV2 and TRBJ2-7, is EPEVTQTPSHQVTQMGQEVILRCVPISNHLYFYWYRQILGQKVEFLVSFYNNEISEKSEIFDDQFSVERPDGSNFTLKIRSTKLEDSAMYFCAGVKQGYEQYFGPGTRLTVT.

The sample holds many counts of this clonotype. This chain joins TRBV20-1 and TRBJ2-1; 9 bases line up with TRBD2. Trimming took 5 bases from V and 4 from J; bases not matched to a gene: 18. The CDR3 is 18 residues long. The V gene's germline CDR1 is DFQATT and CDR2 SNEGSKA (reference sequence). The CDR3 DNA is TGCAGTGCTCAACCCCACCTGTCCGGGAGCGGGGGGTACAATGAGCAGTTCTTC. It specifies CSAQPHLSGSGGYNEQFF.

J is TRBJ2-1 and V is TRBV29-1; no clear D gene. Germline-derived CDR1 and CDR2 are SQVTM and ANQGSEA. CDR3 length: 12 amino acids. V was shortened by 2 bases and J by 7 bases, with 9 bases between the two germline ends. CDR3 protein: CSVEKVVNEQFF. As DNA, the CDR3 is TGCAGCGTTGAAAAGGTTGTAAATGAGCAGTTCTTC.

At least ten counts were recorded for this clonotype. The chain carries TRBV24-1 and TRBJ2-3; maybe TRBD2 (6 bases). From germline, CDR1 is KGHDR and CDR2 SFDVKD. The ends were cut back, 4 bases at V and 7 bases at J, with 17 bases in the middle. The CDR3 sequence is 15 residues long. The CDR3 spells CATSDYGGGGNTQYF. For the CDR3, the DNA is TGTGCCACCAGTGACTACGGGGGAGGTGGAAATACGCAGTATTTT.

This clonotype was observed a few times. This chain connects TRBV10-3 to TRBJ2-7, with a possible D match to TRBD1 (6 bases). The V gene lost 6 bases and the J gene lost 4 bases, with 19 bases spanning the gap. This CDR3 has 15 residues. Germline CDR1 reads ENHRY; CDR2 reads SYGVKD. This CDR3 reads CAIRGSRGEQYEQYF. CDR3 nucleotides: TGTGCCATCAGAGGATCCAGGGGAGAACAATACGAGCAGTACTTC.

With respect to this clonotype: A much larger clonotype is one base distant, so this may be a read error. The chain is built from TRBV29-1 and TRBJ2-7, with D perhaps matching TRBD2 (5 bases). This CDR3 spans 11 amino acids. CDR1 is SQVTM and CDR2 is ANQGSEA in the germline V gene. The CDR3 region is CSDEEGYEQYF. As DNA, the CDR3 is TGCAGCGATGAAGAGGGATACGAGCAGTACTTC.

The chain combines TRBV12-3 or TRBV12-4 with TRBJ2-7; TRBD1 matches at 8 bases. The CDR3 contains 14 residues. V dropped 6 bases and J dropped 4; count of bases not matched to a gene: 8. Here the CDR3 reads CASRTGTGVYEQYF. Here the CDR3 DNA reads TGTGCCAGCAGAACCGGGACAGGAGTTTACGAGCAGTACTTC.

The chain combines TRBV10-3 with TRBJ2-1; 14 positions agree with TRBD2. Germline V lookup: CDR1 ENHRY, CDR2 SYGVKD. This CDR3 contains 16 residues. V shed 6 bases, J shed 7 bases, and the junction held 8 bases outside the gene matches. The CDR3 sequence: CAISRGLAGGVNEQFF. The CDR3 bases are TGTGCCATCAGCCGAGGACTAGCGGGGGGAGTAAATGAGCAGTTCTTC.

This clonotype showed up just a few times. The V call is TRBV3-1, the J call TRBJ2-1, with 13 positions matching TRBD2. J lost 7 bases, V lost 7 bases, and 7 bases had no gene match. In germline, CDR1 is LGHDT, CDR2 YNNKEL (reference sequence). The length of the CDR3 is 15 residues. CDR3 sequence reads: CASKTSGGAWNEQFF. In nucleotides, the CDR3 is TGTGCCAGCAAAACTAGCGGGGGGGCGTGGAATGAGCAGTTCTTC.

This clonotype appeared a few times. The J gene is TRBJ2-5, the V gene TRBV6-2 or TRBV6-3; D is ambiguous. Germline-derived CDR1 and CDR2 are MNHEY and SVGEGT. This CDR3 has 15 residues. V shed 2 bases and J shed 1 base, with 11 bases lying between them. CDR3 loop: CASSYPTQVQETQYF. In DNA, the CDR3 is TGTGCCAGCAGTTACCCGACGCAGGTCCAAGAGACCCAGTACTTC.

The chain uses TRBV24-1 and TRBJ2-5; perhaps D is TRBD1 or TRBD2 (6 bases each). CDR1 is KGHDR, CDR2 SFDVKD, per germline. The CDR3 contains 14 residues. The V end was cut by 1 base, the J end by 5 bases, with 10 bases between. The CDR3 loop is CATSDFGGAETQYF. The DNA of the CDR3 is TGTGCCACCAGTGATTTCGGGGGCGCGGAGACCCAGTACTTC.